The rows below give T cell receptor beta chains drawn from one sample of a study of T cell responses to AZD1222 COVID-19 vaccine. The repertoire was sequenced with immunoSEQ multiplex PCR; TCRdb's copy has only in-frame clones and lacks some. The table has roughly 70,000 clones, about 88% seen once. The sequencing here drew on peripheral blood, taken on day 0 of AZD1222 vaccination. These receptors originate from an adult in good health. Each CDR3 is given with its conserved first and last residue.

v_call	j_call	cdr3_aa
TRBV5-1	TRBJ2-2	CASRTSGTGELFF
TRBV3-1/TRBV3-2	TRBJ1-2	CASSQRTTVNYGYTF
TRBV13	TRBJ2-1	CASSSLRGGEINEQFF
TRBV4-3	TRBJ1-6	CASSQDRRGGNSPLHF
TRBV7-6	TRBJ2-1	CASSPEGANEQFF
TRBV7-6	TRBJ2-7	CASSSRDSLSYEQYF
TRBV18	TRBJ1-3	CASSPYGSSGNTIYF
TRBV25-1	TRBJ1-1	CASRTDRQNTEAFF
TRBV7-8	TRBJ1-5	CASSFFPGRTLQHF
TRBV11-3	TRBJ1-4	CASSLDGTAFEKLFF
TRBV4-2	TRBJ1-3	CASSPTGTRRAGNTIYF
TRBV2	TRBJ1-1	CASSEGARANTEAFF
TRBV27	TRBJ2-2	CASSLLQGAGELFF
TRBV7-2	TRBJ2-4	CASSLAGGADIQYF
TRBV30	TRBJ1-1	CAWAQGDTEAFF
TRBV11-3	TRBJ1-2	CASSLDGSYGYTF
TRBV5-4	TRBJ1-1	CASKQALSNTEAFF
TRBV7-9	TRBJ1-2	CASSLGNGYGYTF
TRBV11-2	TRBJ1-5	CASSLRTGENQPQHF
TRBV7-9	TRBJ1-1	CASSLARTDTEAFF
TRBV5-6	TRBJ1-3	CASSLLVSGNTIYF
TRBV5-1	TRBJ2-1	CASSIPLIRSYNEQFF
TRBV28	TRBJ2-3	CASSLPPGRARDTQYF
TRBV6-5	TRBJ2-7	CASSADRGSSYEQYF
TRBV2	TRBJ1-6	CASRDDRGRSNSPLHF
TRBV9	TRBJ1-2	CASSVGAGGSYGYTF
TRBV4-1	TRBJ2-5	CASSQTETSGSQETQYF
TRBV5-1	TRBJ2-3	CASSFGGSFTDTQYF